A single sample is the source of the 22 T cell receptor beta chains below, sequenced in a study of cytomegalovirus exposure and HLA in healthy donors. Primers: 60 Vbeta forward and 13 Jbeta reverse. This table comes from immunoSEQ multiplex PCR, and its TCRdb copy is limited to in-frame clones, with some not included. The table lists roughly 100,000 clones, about 85% of them singletons. The sequenced sample was PBMCs. The receptors were gathered from a female donor in good health and CMV-seropositive.

This clone was recorded a few times. The rearrangement links TRBV5-4 to TRBJ1-4; 10 bases match TRBD1. The CDR3 has 14 residues. Trimming at V came to 4 bases and at J to 8 bases, leaving 5 bases not matched to a gene. Germline assignment: CDR1 SGHNT and CDR2 YYREEE (reference sequence). As DNA, the CDR3 is TGTGCCAGCAGCAAGGGACAGGGGAACGAAAAACTGTTTTTT. Amino acids: CASSKGQGNEKLFF. Full variable domain (remainder filled in from reference TRBV5-4 and TRBJ1-4): ETGVTQSPTHLIKTRGQQVTLRCSSQSGHNTVSWYQQALGQGPQFIFQYYREEENGRGNFPPRFSGLQFPNYSSELNVNALELDDSALYLCASSKGQGNEKLFFGSGTQLSVL.

The rearrangement joins TRBV19 to TRBJ2-1; tentative D call: TRBD2 (7 bases). The germline gives CDR1 LNHDA, CDR2 SQIVND (reference sequence). V lost 3 bases, J lost 8 bases, and 17 bases lay in between. The CDR3 contains 15 residues. The DNA for the CDR3 is TGTGCCAGTAGTATGTGGCGGGGGCGCTCCCATGAGCAGTTCTTC. Its protein is CASSMWRGRSHEQFF. Drawing the rest from reference TRBV19 and TRBJ2-1, the complete variable domain is DGGITQSPKYLFRKEGQNVTLSCEQNLNHDAMYWYRQDPGQGLRLIYYSQIVNDFQKGDIAEGYSVSREKKESFPLTVTSAQKNPTAFYLCASSMWRGRSHEQFFGPGTRLTVL.

V and J are TRBV5-6 and TRBJ2-3; TRBD2 matches 8 bases. Germline CDR1 reads SGHDT; CDR2 reads YYEEEE. The CDR3 runs 19 residues. V lost 4 bases to trimming and J lost 5 bases; unmatched junction nucleotides: 21. This CDR3 reads CASSTEIAWRGASGDTQYF. The CDR3 DNA reads as TGTGCCAGCAGCACGGAAATCGCGTGGCGGGGGGCGTCGGGAGATACGCAGTATTTT.

This chain links TRBV29-1 with TRBJ2-1, with D perhaps matching TRBD1 (5 bases). The germline V and J ends were trimmed by 3 bases and 9 bases, with 15 bases remaining between them. The CDR3 is made up of 13 amino acids. Germline loops: CDR1 SQVTM, CDR2 ANQGSEA. DNA of the CDR3: TGCAGCGTTGAGACAGCCCAGTACGGTGAGCAGTTCTTC. Protein product: CSVETAQYGEQFF.

This chain joins TRBV7-9 and TRBJ2-5; TRBD2 matches at 7 bases. Germline V gene lookup returns CDR1 SEHNR and CDR2 FQNEAQ (reference sequence). Trimming at V came to 4 bases and at J to 3 bases, leaving 11 bases not matched to a gene. The CDR3 has 16 amino acids. The CDR3 nucleotides are TGTGCCAGCAGCTCGACGGTATCAGGGACTAAAGAGACCCAGTACTTC. Translating gives CASSSTVSGTKETQYF.

The rearrangement joins TRBV2 to TRBJ1-2; 11 positions agree with TRBD1. Germline-derived CDR1 and CDR2 are SNHLY and FYNNEI. The CDR3 covers 13 residues. The J segment lost 4 bases and the V segment lost 8 bases, leaving 3 bases of the junction unmatched. The CDR3 is CASGDRGSYGYTF. CDR3 DNA: TGTGCCAGCGGGGACAGGGGGAGCTATGGCTACACCTTC.

V gene TRBV6-6 combines with J gene TRBJ2-1; D is perhaps TRBD2 (5 bases). The germline V and J ends were trimmed by 2 bases and 9 bases, with 11 bases remaining between them. Germline assignment: CDR1 MNHNY and CDR2 SVGAGI (reference sequence). The CDR3 runs to 13 residues. This CDR3 reads CASSYRGYSEQFF. The DNA for the CDR3 is TGTGCCAGCAGTTACCGAGGGTATAGTGAGCAGTTCTTC.

The chain recombines TRBV7-9 with TRBJ1-4; possible D gene TRBD1, 6 bases. Germline CDR1 reads SEHNR; CDR2 reads FQNEAQ (reference sequence). This CDR3 region has 14 residues. V was shortened by 6 bases and J by 1 base, with 9 bases between the two germline ends. The CDR3 sequence is CASSAGVTNEKLFF. The CDR3 DNA reads TGTGCCAGCAGTGCAGGGGTAACTAATGAAAAACTGTTTTTT.

V is TRBV10-3 and J is TRBJ2-7; D is possibly TRBD1 (6 bases). Germline-derived CDR1 and CDR2 are ENHRY and SYGVKD. This CDR3 comprises 13 residues. The germline V and J ends were trimmed by 10 bases and 7 bases, with 20 bases remaining between them. The CDR3 coding sequence is TGTGCCACCTACACAGGGTTTGGGGGAGAGCAGTACTTC. Translating gives CATYTGFGGEQYF.

This clone has only one observation. The rearrangement joins TRBV2 to TRBJ1-2; D remains ambiguous. The V gene lost 7 bases and the J gene lost 4 bases, with 16 bases spanning the gap. The CDR3 is 14 amino acids. Germline CDR1 and CDR2: SNHLY and FYNNEI. The CDR3 loop reads CASTGGPDVYGYTF. CDR3 nucleotides: TGTGCCAGCACGGGAGGTCCCGACGTCTATGGCTACACCTTC.

This clone was seen just once. The genes are TRBV5-1 and TRBJ2-7, with 8 bases aligning to TRBD1. Germline CDR1 reads SGHRS; CDR2 reads YFSETQ. The CDR3 extends over 16 amino acids. V dropped 0 bases and J dropped 1; count of bases not matched to a gene: 6. The CDR3: CASSLGGQGASYEQYF. DNA for the CDR3: TGCGCCAGCAGCTTGGGAGGCCAGGGGGCTTCCTACGAGCAGTACTTC.

This clone was seen a single time. This chain joins TRBV11-2 and TRBJ2-1, with D hard to call. Germline loops: CDR1 SGHAT, CDR2 FQNNGV. CDR3 length: 16 amino acids. The V gene lost 1 base and the J gene lost 0 bases, with 10 bases spanning the gap. CDR3 in DNA: TGTGCCAGCAGCTTAGGTAGCATCAGCTCCTACAATGAGCAGTTCTTC. Amino acids: CASSLGSISSYNEQFF.

This chain connects TRBV6-1 to TRBJ2-5; no clear D gene. TRBJ2-7 explains the end of the DNA better; the J call may be wrong. This CDR3 is 11 amino acids long. Germline loops: CDR1 MNHNS, CDR2 SASEGT. The CDR3 DNA is TGTGCCAGCAGTGAATTATACGAGCAGTACTTC. Its protein product is CASSELYEQYF.

The chain employs TRBV5-1 and TRBJ1-2, with 9 bases matching TRBD1. The J segment lost 7 bases and the V segment lost 2 bases, leaving 3 bases of the junction unmatched. Per germline, CDR1 SGHRS and CDR2 YFSETQ. The CDR3 contains 13 residues. CDR3 sequence: CASSLGTGIGYTF. The CDR3 DNA sequence: TGCGCCAGCAGCTTAGGGACAGGGATTGGCTACACCTTC.

The chain employs TRBV6-1 and TRBJ1-5; 8 bases match TRBD1. V dropped 6 bases and J dropped 15; count of bases not matched to a gene: 10. Germline V gene sequence: CDR1 MNHNS, CDR2 SASEGT. This CDR3 is 12 amino acids long. This CDR3 is CASSVQRTGWHF. CDR3 sequence (DNA): TGTGCCAGCAGCGTACAAAGGACAGGGTGGCATTTT.

The CDR3 nucleotides are TGCAGCGTTGGAGGAGGGCTAGCGGGAGCAGATACGCAGTATTTT. It specifies CSVGGGLAGADTQYF. V gene TRBV29-1 combines with J gene TRBJ2-3, with TRBD2 matching over 10 bases. CDR3 size: 15 residues. The ends lost 4 bases at V and 4 bases at J; junction bases unmatched: 8. Germline V gene sequence: CDR1 SQVTM, CDR2 ANQGSEA.

The chain couples TRBV6-6 to TRBJ1-4; 8 positions agree with TRBD1. The CDR3 is 14 residues long. V was clipped by 7 bases and J by 8 bases; unmatched bases: 9. The germline gives CDR1 MNHNY, CDR2 SVGAGI (reference sequence). Here the CDR3 DNA reads TGTGCCAGCATACGCGGACAGGGTGGAGAAAAACTGTTTTTT. As protein: CASIRGQGGEKLFF.

The V and J genes are TRBV5-4 and TRBJ2-5; no definite D call. V shed 4 bases and J shed 0 bases, with 19 bases lying between them. The CDR3 loop spans 17 amino acids. The germline gives CDR1 SGHNT, CDR2 YYREEE (reference sequence). The CDR3: CASSAPGPPRYQETQYF. CDR3 nucleotide sequence: TGTGCCAGCAGCGCCCCTGGCCCGCCTAGGTACCAAGAGACCCAGTACTTC.

The J gene is TRBJ2-1, the V gene TRBV5-6; 9 nucleotides match TRBD2. After removal of 4 bases from V and 8 bases from J, the junction contained 10 bases not matched to a gene. This CDR3 region has 15 residues. Germline CDR1 and CDR2: SGHDT and YYEEEE. CDR3 in amino acids: CASSPGTSGFDEQFF. In DNA form, the CDR3 reads TGTGCCAGCAGCCCTGGTACTAGCGGGTTCGATGAGCAGTTCTTC. Supplemented by reference TRBV5-6 and TRBJ2-1, the full variable domain reads DAGVTQSPTHLIKTRGQQVTLRCSPKSGHDTVSWYQQALGQGPQFIFQYYEEEERQRGNFPDRFSGHQFPNYSSELNVNALLLGDSALYLCASSPGTSGFDEQFFGPGTRLTVL.

The V gene is TRBV19, the J gene TRBJ2-7; TRBD2 matches at 13 bases. Germline CDR1 LNHDA, CDR2 SQIVND (reference sequence). J gave up 6 bases and V 6 bases, and 5 bases lay outside the gene matches. The CDR3 is 14 amino acids. The DNA of the CDR3 is TGTGCCAGTAGGGGGACTAGCGGGGCGGGCGAGCAGTACTTC. This translates into CASRGTSGAGEQYF. The variable domain in full, with the rest retrieved from reference TRBV19 and TRBJ2-7, is DGGITQSPKYLFRKEGQNVTLSCEQNLNHDAMYWYRQDPGQGLRLIYYSQIVNDFQKGDIAEGYSVSREKKESFPLTVTSAQKNPTAFYLCASRGTSGAGEQYFGPGTRLTVT.

This rearrangement joins TRBV4-1 to TRBJ2-7, with a tentative D call TRBD1 (5 bases). V gave up 5 bases and J gave up 3 bases, with 14 bases separating them. This CDR3 is built from 14 residues. Germline V CDR1 and CDR2: MGHRA, YSYEKL. The DNA of the CDR3 is TGCGCCAGCAGCTCCGACAGCCTCAACTACGAGCAGTACTTC. It codes for CASSSDSLNYEQYF.

The CDR3 bases are TGTGCCAGCAGCCCAACCCTAGCGAGCTCCTACGAGCAGTACTTC. Protein: CASSPTLASSYEQYF. The J gene is TRBJ2-5, the V gene TRBV5-4; possible D gene TRBD2, 6 bases. The DNA end is a closer match to TRBJ2-7, so the J assignment may be wrong. The CDR3 has 15 amino acids. Germline V gene lookup returns CDR1 SGHNT and CDR2 YYREEE (reference sequence).